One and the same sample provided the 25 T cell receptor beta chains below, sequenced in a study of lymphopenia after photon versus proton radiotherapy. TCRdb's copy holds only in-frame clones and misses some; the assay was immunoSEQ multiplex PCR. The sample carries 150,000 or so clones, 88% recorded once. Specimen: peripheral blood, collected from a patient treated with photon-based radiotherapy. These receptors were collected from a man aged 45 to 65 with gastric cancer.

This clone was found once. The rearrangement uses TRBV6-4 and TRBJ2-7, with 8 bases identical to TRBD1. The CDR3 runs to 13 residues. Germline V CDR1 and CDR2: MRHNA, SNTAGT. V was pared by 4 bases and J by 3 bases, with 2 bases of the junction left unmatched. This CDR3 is CASSVDRGYEQYF. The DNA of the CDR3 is TGTGCCAGCAGTGTAGACAGGGGCTACGAGCAGTACTTC.

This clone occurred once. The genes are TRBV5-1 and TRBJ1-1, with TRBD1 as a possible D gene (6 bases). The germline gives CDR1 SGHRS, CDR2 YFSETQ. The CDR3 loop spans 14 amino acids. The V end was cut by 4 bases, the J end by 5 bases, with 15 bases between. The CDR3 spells CASSIDRQGTEAFF. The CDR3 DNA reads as TGCGCCAGCAGCATTGACAGGCAGGGGACTGAAGCTTTCTTT.

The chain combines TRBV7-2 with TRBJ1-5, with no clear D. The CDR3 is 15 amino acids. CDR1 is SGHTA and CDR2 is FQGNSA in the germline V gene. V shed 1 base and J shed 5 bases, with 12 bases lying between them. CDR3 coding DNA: TGTGCCAGCAGCTTAGAGTTCTGGCCTGATCAGCCCCAGCATTTT. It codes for CASSLEFWPDQPQHF.

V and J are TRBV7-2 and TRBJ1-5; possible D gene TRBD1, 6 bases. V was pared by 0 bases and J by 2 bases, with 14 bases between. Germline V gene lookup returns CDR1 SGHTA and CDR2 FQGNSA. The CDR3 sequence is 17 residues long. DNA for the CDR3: TGTGCCAGCAGCTTAGCGCTGGGGGCTGGGGGCAATCAGCCCCAGCATTTT. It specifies CASSLALGAGGNQPQHF.

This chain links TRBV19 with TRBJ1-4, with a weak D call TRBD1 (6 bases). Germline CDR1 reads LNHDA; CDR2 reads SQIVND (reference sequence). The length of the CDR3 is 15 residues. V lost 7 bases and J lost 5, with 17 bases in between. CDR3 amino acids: CASTAWTDTNEKLFF. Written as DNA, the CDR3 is TGTGCCAGTACCGCATGGACAGATACAAATGAAAAACTGTTTTTT. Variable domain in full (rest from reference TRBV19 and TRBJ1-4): DGGITQSPKYLFRKEGQNVTLSCEQNLNHDAMYWYRQDPGQGLRLIYYSQIVNDFQKGDIAEGYSVSREKKESFPLTVTSAQKNPTAFYLCASTAWTDTNEKLFFGSGTQLSVL.

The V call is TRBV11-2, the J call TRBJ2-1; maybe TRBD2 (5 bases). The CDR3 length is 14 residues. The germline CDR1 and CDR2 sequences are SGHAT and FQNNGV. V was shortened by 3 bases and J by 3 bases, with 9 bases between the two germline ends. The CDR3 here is CASSLRVNYNEQFF. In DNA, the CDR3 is TGTGCCAGCAGCTTGAGGGTTAACTACAATGAGCAGTTCTTC.

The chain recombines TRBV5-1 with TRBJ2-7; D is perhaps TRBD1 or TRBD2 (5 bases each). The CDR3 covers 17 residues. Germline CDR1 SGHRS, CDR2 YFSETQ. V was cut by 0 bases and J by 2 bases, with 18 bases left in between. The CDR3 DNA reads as TGCGCCAGCAGCTTGGCCAGGGCGGGCGGCAGTGCCTACGAGCAGTACTTC. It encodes CASSLARAGGSAYEQYF.

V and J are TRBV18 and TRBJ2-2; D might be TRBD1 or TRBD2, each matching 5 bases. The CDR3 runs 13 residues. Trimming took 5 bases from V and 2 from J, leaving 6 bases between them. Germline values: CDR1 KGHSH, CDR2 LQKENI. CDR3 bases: TGTGCCAGCTCAGGGGACAACACCGGGGAGCTGTTTTTT. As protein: CASSGDNTGELFF.

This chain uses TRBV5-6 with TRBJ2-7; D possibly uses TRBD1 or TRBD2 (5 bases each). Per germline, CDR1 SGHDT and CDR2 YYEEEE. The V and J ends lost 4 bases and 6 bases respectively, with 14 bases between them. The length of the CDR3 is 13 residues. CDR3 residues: CASSTGTSSEQYF. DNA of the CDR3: TGTGCCAGCAGCACCGGGACGTCCAGCGAGCAGTACTTC.

The CDR3 region has the DNA TGTGCCAGCAGCTTGTGGGCTGACGGTGGCTACACCTTC. Protein product: CASSLWADGGYTF. J is TRBJ1-2 and V is TRBV5-4; D uncertain. The CDR3 extends over 13 amino acids. Trimming pared 1 base from V and 7 bases from J, leaving 11 bases between. The V gene's germline CDR1 is SGHNT and CDR2 YYREEE (reference sequence).

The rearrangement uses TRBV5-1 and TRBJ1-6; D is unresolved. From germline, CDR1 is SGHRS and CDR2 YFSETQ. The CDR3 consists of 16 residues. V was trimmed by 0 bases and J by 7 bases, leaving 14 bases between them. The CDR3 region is CASSLAAQVYNSPLHF. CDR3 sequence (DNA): TGCGCCAGCAGCTTGGCTGCCCAGGTTTACAATTCACCCCTCCACTTT.

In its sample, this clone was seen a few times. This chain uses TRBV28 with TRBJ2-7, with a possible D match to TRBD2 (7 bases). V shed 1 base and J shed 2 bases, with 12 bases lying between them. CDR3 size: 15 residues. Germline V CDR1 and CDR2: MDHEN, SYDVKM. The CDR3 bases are TGTGCCAGCAGTTTATCGGGGGGCAGTCCCTACGAGCAGTACTTC. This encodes CASSLSGGSPYEQYF.

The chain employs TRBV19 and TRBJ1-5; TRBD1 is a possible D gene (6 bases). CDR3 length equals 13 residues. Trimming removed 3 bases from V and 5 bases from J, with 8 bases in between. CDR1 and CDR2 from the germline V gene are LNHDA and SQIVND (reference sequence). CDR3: CASSMGGDQPQHF. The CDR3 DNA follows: TGTGCCAGTAGTATGGGGGGCGATCAGCCCCAGCATTTT.

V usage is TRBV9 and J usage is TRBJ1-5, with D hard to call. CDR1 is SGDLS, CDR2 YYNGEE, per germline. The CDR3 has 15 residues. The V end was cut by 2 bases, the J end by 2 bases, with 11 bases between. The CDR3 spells CASSVEGTGNQPQHF. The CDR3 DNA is TGTGCCAGCAGCGTGGAGGGTACGGGCAATCAGCCCCAGCATTTT.

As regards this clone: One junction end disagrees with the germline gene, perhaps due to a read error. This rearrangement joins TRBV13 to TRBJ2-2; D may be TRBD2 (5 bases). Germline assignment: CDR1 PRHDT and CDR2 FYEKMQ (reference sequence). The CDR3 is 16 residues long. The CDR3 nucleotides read TGTGCCAGCAGCTTAGACGGGGATGCGAACCCCGGGGAGCTGTTTTTT. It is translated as CASSLDGDANPGELFF.

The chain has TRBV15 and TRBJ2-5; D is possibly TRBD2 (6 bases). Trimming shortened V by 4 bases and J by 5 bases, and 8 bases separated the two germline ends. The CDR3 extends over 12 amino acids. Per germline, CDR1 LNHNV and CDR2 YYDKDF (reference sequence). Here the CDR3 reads CATSTEGETQYF. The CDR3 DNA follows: TGTGCCACCAGCACGGAGGGGGAGACCCAGTACTTC.

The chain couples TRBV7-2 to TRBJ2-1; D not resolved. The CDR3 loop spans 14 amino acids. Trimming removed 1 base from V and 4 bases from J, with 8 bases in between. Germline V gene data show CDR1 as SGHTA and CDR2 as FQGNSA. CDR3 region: CASSLVADYNEQFF. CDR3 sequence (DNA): TGTGCCAGCAGCTTAGTTGCGGATTACAATGAGCAGTTCTTC.

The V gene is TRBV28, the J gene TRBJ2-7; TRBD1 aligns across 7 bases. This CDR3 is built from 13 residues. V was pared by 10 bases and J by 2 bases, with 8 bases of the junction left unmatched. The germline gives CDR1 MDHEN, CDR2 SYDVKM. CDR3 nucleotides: TGTGCCAAACACAGGGGTCCCCCCTACGAGCAGTACTTC. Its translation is CAKHRGPPYEQYF.

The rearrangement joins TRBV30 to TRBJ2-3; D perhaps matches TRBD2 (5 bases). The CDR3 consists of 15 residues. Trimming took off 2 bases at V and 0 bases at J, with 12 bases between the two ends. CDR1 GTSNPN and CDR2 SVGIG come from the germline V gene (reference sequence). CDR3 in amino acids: CAWSRGRTSTDTQYF. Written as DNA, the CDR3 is TGTGCCTGGAGTCGGGGAAGAACTAGCACAGATACGCAGTATTTT.

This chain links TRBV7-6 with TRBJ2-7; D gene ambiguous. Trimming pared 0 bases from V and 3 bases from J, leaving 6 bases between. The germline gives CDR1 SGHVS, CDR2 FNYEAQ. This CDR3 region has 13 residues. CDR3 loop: CASSLAGNYEQYF. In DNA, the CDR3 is TGTGCCAGCAGCTTAGCGGGGAACTACGAGCAGTACTTC.

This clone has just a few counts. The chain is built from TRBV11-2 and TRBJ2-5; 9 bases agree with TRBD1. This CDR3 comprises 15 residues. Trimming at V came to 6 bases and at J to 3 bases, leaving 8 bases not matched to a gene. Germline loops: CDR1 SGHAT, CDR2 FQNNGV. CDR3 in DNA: TGTGCCAGCAGAAAACGACAGGGGGTGAAAGAGACCCAGTACTTC. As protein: CASRKRQGVKETQYF.

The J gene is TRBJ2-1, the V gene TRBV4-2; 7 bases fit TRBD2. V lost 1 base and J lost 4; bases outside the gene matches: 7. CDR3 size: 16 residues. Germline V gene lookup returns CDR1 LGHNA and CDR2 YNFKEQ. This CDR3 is CASSQVGGEGYNEQFF. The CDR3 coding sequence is TGTGCCAGCAGCCAAGTAGGAGGGGAGGGTTACAATGAGCAGTTCTTC.

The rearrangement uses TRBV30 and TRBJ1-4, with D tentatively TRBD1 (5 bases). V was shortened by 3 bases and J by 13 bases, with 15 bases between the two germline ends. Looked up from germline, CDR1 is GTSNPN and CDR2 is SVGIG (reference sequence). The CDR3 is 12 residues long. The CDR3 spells CAWRGDGGGLFF. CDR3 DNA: TGTGCCTGGAGAGGGGACGGCGGGGGACTGTTTTTT.

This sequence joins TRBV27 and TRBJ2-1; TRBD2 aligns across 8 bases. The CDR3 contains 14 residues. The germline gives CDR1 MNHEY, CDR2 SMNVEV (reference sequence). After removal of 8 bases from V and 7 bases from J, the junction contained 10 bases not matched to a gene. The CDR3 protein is CASLTGGRENEQFF. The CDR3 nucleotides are TGTGCCAGCCTTACGGGAGGGCGCGAAAATGAGCAGTTCTTC.

CDR3 protein: CASSLRRPLLEQYF. CDR3 in DNA: TGTGCCAGCAGTTTAAGGCGGCCCCTACTGGAGCAGTACTTC. The rearrangement uses TRBV28 and TRBJ2-7; D call uncertain. The CDR3 totals 14 residues. Germline V gene data show CDR1 as MDHEN and CDR2 as SYDVKM. V lost 2 bases and J lost 7, with 15 bases in between.